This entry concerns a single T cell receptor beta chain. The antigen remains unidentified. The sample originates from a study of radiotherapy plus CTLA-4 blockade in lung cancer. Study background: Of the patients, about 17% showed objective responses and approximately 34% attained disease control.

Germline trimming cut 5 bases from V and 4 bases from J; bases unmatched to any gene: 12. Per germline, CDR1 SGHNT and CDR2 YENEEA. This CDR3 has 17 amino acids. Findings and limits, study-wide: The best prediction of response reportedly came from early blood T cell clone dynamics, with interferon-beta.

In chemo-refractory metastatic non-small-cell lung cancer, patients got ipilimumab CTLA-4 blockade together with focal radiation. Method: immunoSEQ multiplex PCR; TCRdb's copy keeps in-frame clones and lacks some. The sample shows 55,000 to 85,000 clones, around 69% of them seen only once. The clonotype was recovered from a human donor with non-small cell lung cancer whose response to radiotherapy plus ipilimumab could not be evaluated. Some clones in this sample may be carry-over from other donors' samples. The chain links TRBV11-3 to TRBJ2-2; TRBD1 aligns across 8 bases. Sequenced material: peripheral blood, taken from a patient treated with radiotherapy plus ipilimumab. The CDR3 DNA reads TGTGCCAGCAGCCGTACAGGGGGTTTAAGGAGCACCGGGGAGCTGTTTTTT. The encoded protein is CASSRTGGLRSTGELFF.